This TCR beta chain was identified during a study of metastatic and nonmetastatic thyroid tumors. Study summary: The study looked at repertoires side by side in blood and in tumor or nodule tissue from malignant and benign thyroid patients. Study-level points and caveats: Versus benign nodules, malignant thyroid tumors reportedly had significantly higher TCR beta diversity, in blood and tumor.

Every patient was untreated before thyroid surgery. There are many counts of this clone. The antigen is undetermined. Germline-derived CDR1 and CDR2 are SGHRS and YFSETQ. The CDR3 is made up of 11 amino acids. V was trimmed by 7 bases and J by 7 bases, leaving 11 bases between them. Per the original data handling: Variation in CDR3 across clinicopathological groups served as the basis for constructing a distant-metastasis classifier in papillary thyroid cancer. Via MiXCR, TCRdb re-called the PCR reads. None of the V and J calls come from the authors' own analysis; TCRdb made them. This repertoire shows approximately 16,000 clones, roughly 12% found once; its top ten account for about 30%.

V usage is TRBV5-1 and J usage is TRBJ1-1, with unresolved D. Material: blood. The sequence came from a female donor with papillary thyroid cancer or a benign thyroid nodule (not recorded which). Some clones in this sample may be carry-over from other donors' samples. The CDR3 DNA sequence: TGCGCCAGCTGGGGTGGGAGTGAAGCTTTCTTT. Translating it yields CASWGGSEAFF. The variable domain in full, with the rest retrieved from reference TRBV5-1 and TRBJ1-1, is KAGVTQTPRYLIKTRGQQVTLSCSPISGHRSVSWYQQTPGQGLQFLFEYFSETQRNKGNFPGRFSGRQFSNSRSEMNVSTLELGDSALYLCASWGGSEAFFGQGTRLTVV.